The rows below give T cell receptor beta chains drawn from one sample of a study of T cells after somatic rescue of genetic block. Sequencing was performed with immunoSEQ multiplex PCR; in TCRdb, only in-frame clones are kept and a portion is missing. This table has 15,000 or so clones, under 75% appearing once. Source material: peripheral blood mononuclear cells (PBMCs). The origin of the receptors is a boy aged 5 to 17. The CDR3 runs from the conserved cysteine through the conserved F or W. Fields, in order: J gene, D gene, V gene, clone size, CDR3 DNA, CDR3 protein. The D gene is left open where the match is weak. Rows give clone size only sometimes, using once, few, many, or a class for an expanded clone.

j_call: TRBJ2-7; d_call: TRBD1; v_call: TRBV2; clone_size: medium-sized; cdr3_nt: TGTGCCAGCACCCGCGACGGGACAGGGTACGAGCAGTACTTC; cdr3_aa: CASTRDGTGYEQYF
j_call: TRBJ2-7; d_call: TRBD2; v_call: TRBV7-9; clone_size: NA; cdr3_nt: TGTGCCAGCAGCTCCGGACTAGCGGGATTGTACGAGCAGTACTTC; cdr3_aa: CASSSGLAGLYEQYF
j_call: TRBJ2-3; d_call: NA; v_call: TRBV27; clone_size: few; cdr3_nt: TGTGCCAGCAGTTTATCCCGTTTGGGGGTCCCCATTCTTTTT; cdr3_aa: CASSLSRLGVPILF
j_call: TRBJ1-1; d_call: NA; v_call: TRBV30; clone_size: few; cdr3_nt: TGTGCCTGGAGCGTGCAGGGGATCAACACTGAAGCTTTCTTT; cdr3_aa: CAWSVQGINTEAFF
j_call: TRBJ1-2; d_call: NA; v_call: TRBV5-5; clone_size: NA; cdr3_nt: TGTGCCAGCAGCTTGGTAGGGGGGAGACTTAACTATGGCTACACCTTC; cdr3_aa: CASSLVGGRLNYGYTF
j_call: TRBJ1-5; d_call: TRBD1; v_call: TRBV6-5; clone_size: NA; cdr3_nt: TGTGCCAGCAGCCCTGGGACAGGCAATCAGCCCCAGCATTTT; cdr3_aa: CASSPGTGNQPQHF
j_call: TRBJ2-3; d_call: NA; v_call: TRBV6-5; clone_size: NA; cdr3_nt: TGTGCCAGCAGTTACGCTACAGGGATTCCCACAGATACGCAGTATTTT; cdr3_aa: CASSYATGIPTDTQYF
j_call: TRBJ2-1; d_call: TRBD2; v_call: TRBV19; clone_size: medium-sized; cdr3_nt: TGTGCCAGTAGCCTTCCTAACCCACTAGCGGGAGTTAGTGAGCAGTTCTTC; cdr3_aa: CASSLPNPLAGVSEQFF
j_call: TRBJ2-1; d_call: NA; v_call: TRBV12-5; clone_size: few; cdr3_nt: TGTGCTAGTGGTTTTTTGGACAGCTCCTACAATGAGCAGTTCTTC; cdr3_aa: CASGFLDSSYNEQFF
j_call: TRBJ2-3; d_call: NA; v_call: TRBV27; clone_size: NA; cdr3_nt: TGTGCCAGCAAGGGTGCGCTTACAGATACGCAGTATTTT; cdr3_aa: CASKGALTDTQYF
j_call: TRBJ2-3; d_call: NA; v_call: TRBV5-4; clone_size: NA; cdr3_nt: TGTGCCAGCAGCTTGTTAGATACGCAGTATTTT; cdr3_aa: CASSLLDTQYF
j_call: TRBJ2-5; d_call: NA; v_call: TRBV7-9; clone_size: NA; cdr3_nt: TGTGCCAGCAGGTCAGGTGGGGAGACCCAGTACTTC; cdr3_aa: CASRSGGETQYF
j_call: TRBJ2-7; d_call: TRBD1; v_call: TRBV2; clone_size: NA; cdr3_nt: TGTGCCAGCCTTAGGGACAGGGGCTACGAGCAGTACTTC; cdr3_aa: CASLRDRGYEQYF
j_call: TRBJ2-7; d_call: NA; v_call: TRBV6-5; clone_size: NA; cdr3_nt: TGTGCCAGCAGTTATGCGGGACATAGCTCCTACGAGCAGTACTTC; cdr3_aa: CASSYAGHSSYEQYF
j_call: TRBJ1-2; d_call: TRBD1; v_call: TRBV28; clone_size: NA; cdr3_nt: TGTGCCAGCAGTTCTTGGGACAGGGGACTCTATGGCTACACCTTC; cdr3_aa: CASSSWDRGLYGYTF
j_call: TRBJ2-7; d_call: NA; v_call: TRBV28; clone_size: medium-sized; cdr3_nt: TGTGCCAGCAGTTTATGGAGAAATGAGCAGTACTTC; cdr3_aa: CASSLWRNEQYF
j_call: TRBJ2-2; d_call: NA; v_call: TRBV5-1; clone_size: once; cdr3_nt: TGCGCCAGCATACCGGGTGCTGTTAACACCGGGGAGCTGTTTTTT; cdr3_aa: CASIPGAVNTGELFF
j_call: TRBJ1-1; d_call: NA; v_call: TRBV2; clone_size: NA; cdr3_nt: TGTGCCAGCAGTGGTCACGAGCGGAGCCCTGAAGCTTTCTTT; cdr3_aa: CASSGHERSPEAFF
j_call: TRBJ2-2; d_call: NA; v_call: TRBV18; clone_size: NA; cdr3_nt: TGTGCCACCTGTGACTATAGAAACACCGGGGAGCTGTTTTTT; cdr3_aa: CATCDYRNTGELFF
j_call: TRBJ2-4; d_call: NA; v_call: TRBV6-5; clone_size: NA; cdr3_nt: TGTGCCAGCAGCCCGGACGCGTGGGGGATTCAGTACTTC; cdr3_aa: CASSPDAWGIQYF
j_call: TRBJ2-1; d_call: NA; v_call: TRBV9; clone_size: NA; cdr3_nt: TGTGCCAGCAGCGTAGCCGACTCTCACAATGAGCAGTTCTTC; cdr3_aa: CASSVADSHNEQFF
j_call: TRBJ1-1; d_call: NA; v_call: TRBV19; clone_size: NA; cdr3_nt: TGTGCCAGTAGACACGGCAGTAACACTGAAGCTTTCTTT; cdr3_aa: CASRHGSNTEAFF
j_call: TRBJ2-7; d_call: NA; v_call: TRBV7-9; clone_size: medium-sized; cdr3_nt: TGTGCCAGCAGCTTATTTTACGAGCAGTACTTC; cdr3_aa: CASSLFYEQYF
j_call: TRBJ1-2; d_call: TRBD1; v_call: TRBV2; clone_size: NA; cdr3_nt: TGTGCCAGGCTACAGGGGACAAGTGGCTATGGCTACACCTTC; cdr3_aa: CARLQGTSGYGYTF
j_call: TRBJ2-5; d_call: TRBD2; v_call: TRBV2; clone_size: NA; cdr3_nt: TGTGCCAGCAGGCGAGGAAAACTAGCGGGGGTGGAGGAGACCCAGTACTTC; cdr3_aa: CASRRGKLAGVEETQYF
j_call: TRBJ1-5; d_call: TRBD1; v_call: TRBV4-2; clone_size: NA; cdr3_nt: TGTGCCAGCAGCCAAACGGACAGGGGGGATCAGCCCCAGCATTTT; cdr3_aa: CASSQTDRGDQPQHF
j_call: TRBJ2-1; d_call: TRBD2; v_call: TRBV10-3; clone_size: NA; cdr3_nt: TGTGCCATCAGTGAAAGGACTAGCGGGAGGGCCTCGGATGAGCAGTTCTTC; cdr3_aa: CAISERTSGRASDEQFF
j_call: TRBJ2-7; d_call: TRBD1; v_call: TRBV10-3; clone_size: few; cdr3_nt: TGTGCCACCTACCCTCCCGGGACAGGGGTGAACGAGCAGTACTTC; cdr3_aa: CATYPPGTGVNEQYF
j_call: TRBJ1-2; d_call: NA; v_call: TRBV11-2; clone_size: few; cdr3_nt: TGTGCCAGCAGCTTAGCGGACAAGGGCTATGGCTACACCTTC; cdr3_aa: CASSLADKGYGYTF
j_call: TRBJ2-7; d_call: NA; v_call: TRBV28; clone_size: NA; cdr3_nt: TGTGCCAGCAGTTACAGGGGAGGGATTTACGAGCAGTACTTC; cdr3_aa: CASSYRGGIYEQYF
j_call: TRBJ2-7; d_call: NA; v_call: TRBV7-9; clone_size: NA; cdr3_nt: TGTGCCAGCAGTCAAGCGAACGAGCAGTACTTC; cdr3_aa: CASSQANEQYF
j_call: TRBJ2-2; d_call: NA; v_call: TRBV27; clone_size: NA; cdr3_nt: TGTGCCAGCACCCTACTAGTGGGGGGCTTCCAGGGCACCGGGGAGCTGTTTTTT; cdr3_aa: CASTLLVGGFQGTGELFF
j_call: TRBJ2-7; d_call: TRBD1; v_call: TRBV25-1; clone_size: once; cdr3_nt: TGTGCCAGCAGTGTAGTGAGGGACAGGACCAACGAGCAGTACTTC; cdr3_aa: CASSVVRDRTNEQYF
j_call: TRBJ2-4; d_call: NA; v_call: TRBV19; clone_size: NA; cdr3_nt: TGTGCCAGTAGTATTCGGGGAAATGACGCCAAAAACATTCAGTACTTC; cdr3_aa: CASSIRGNDAKNIQYF
j_call: TRBJ2-7; d_call: TRBD1; v_call: TRBV30; clone_size: few; cdr3_nt: TGTGCCTGGAGGCGTTCACAGGGGACCGCCTACGAGCAGTACTTC; cdr3_aa: CAWRRSQGTAYEQYF
j_call: TRBJ2-1; d_call: TRBD1; v_call: TRBV5-1; clone_size: NA; cdr3_nt: TGCGCCAGCAGCTTGGCCTTTGACAGGGTCAATGAGCAGTTCTTC; cdr3_aa: CASSLAFDRVNEQFF
j_call: TRBJ2-7; d_call: NA; v_call: TRBV5-1; clone_size: NA; cdr3_nt: TGCGCCAGCAGCTCCTCTCGCTTGAGCTCCTACGAGCAGTACTTC; cdr3_aa: CASSSSRLSSYEQYF
j_call: TRBJ2-3; d_call: TRBD2; v_call: TRBV12-5; clone_size: NA; cdr3_nt: TGTGCTAGTGGCCCCCCTAGCGGGAGGGAGGGCACAGATACGCAGTATTTT; cdr3_aa: CASGPPSGREGTDTQYF
j_call: TRBJ2-4; d_call: NA; v_call: TRBV6-1; clone_size: few; cdr3_nt: TGTGCCATTTCGGACAAGGACATTCAGTACTTC; cdr3_aa: CAISDKDIQYF
j_call: TRBJ2-7; d_call: TRBD1; v_call: TRBV5-5; clone_size: NA; cdr3_nt: TGTGCCAGCAGCTCAGGGGGCTCCTACGAGCAGTACTTC; cdr3_aa: CASSSGGSYEQYF
j_call: TRBJ2-3; d_call: NA; v_call: TRBV7-3; clone_size: medium-sized; cdr3_nt: TGTGCCAGCAGCCCCCGGGAAACAGATACGCAGTATTTT; cdr3_aa: CASSPRETDTQYF
j_call: TRBJ2-2; d_call: NA; v_call: TRBV29-1; clone_size: few; cdr3_nt: TGCAACAGCGTCTGGGGCATCACCGGGGAGCTGTTTTTT; cdr3_aa: CNSVWGITGELFF
j_call: TRBJ2-1; d_call: TRBD1; v_call: TRBV5-1; clone_size: once; cdr3_nt: TGCGCCAGCAGCTTTCGGGGACAGGTGGGCGATGAGCAGTTCTTC; cdr3_aa: CASSFRGQVGDEQFF
j_call: TRBJ1-4; d_call: NA; v_call: TRBV16; clone_size: NA; cdr3_nt: TGTGCCAGCAGCCGACAGAGGGGCAATGAAAAACTGTTTTTT; cdr3_aa: CASSRQRGNEKLFF
j_call: TRBJ1-4; d_call: NA; v_call: TRBV20-1; clone_size: NA; cdr3_nt: TGCAGTGCCCTAGCGAGGGAAAAACTGTTTTTT; cdr3_aa: CSALAREKLFF
j_call: TRBJ1-6; d_call: NA; v_call: TRBV28; clone_size: large; cdr3_nt: TGTGCCAGTTCCGCGGGGAATTCACCCCTCCACTTT; cdr3_aa: CASSAGNSPLHF
j_call: TRBJ2-3; d_call: TRBD1; v_call: TRBV6-6; clone_size: NA; cdr3_nt: TGTGCCAGCAGTTCCCTCGGACAGGGGGGAAGGCAGTATTTT; cdr3_aa: CASSSLGQGGRQYF
j_call: TRBJ1-4; d_call: NA; v_call: TRBV6-5; clone_size: NA; cdr3_nt: TGTGCCAGCAGTTACATCCGGGGAACTAATGAAAAACTGTTTTTT; cdr3_aa: CASSYIRGTNEKLFF
j_call: TRBJ2-5; d_call: NA; v_call: TRBV6-1; clone_size: NA; cdr3_nt: TGTGCCAGCAGTGAAGTTCTGGCCTCTAGGTACTTC; cdr3_aa: CASSEVLASRYF
j_call: TRBJ1-3; d_call: NA; v_call: TRBV29-1; clone_size: few; cdr3_nt: TGCAGCTTCCGCTCACCCGGAGGAAACACCATATATTTT; cdr3_aa: CSFRSPGGNTIYF
j_call: TRBJ2-1; d_call: TRBD2; v_call: TRBV5-4; clone_size: NA; cdr3_nt: TGTGCCAGCAGCTTATCACCGGGGGGGTGGTACAATGAGCAGTTCTTC; cdr3_aa: CASSLSPGGWYNEQFF
j_call: TRBJ2-7; d_call: NA; v_call: TRBV6-6; clone_size: NA; cdr3_nt: TGTGCCAGCAGTCCCGCCAGTTCCTACGAGCAGTACTTC; cdr3_aa: CASSPASSYEQYF
j_call: TRBJ1-2; d_call: NA; v_call: TRBV4-1; clone_size: NA; cdr3_nt: TGCGCCAGCAGCCAAGAGGTCCAGGGAAGGTTCTATGGCTACACCTTC; cdr3_aa: CASSQEVQGRFYGYTF